The TCR beta chain under discussion was sequenced for a study of monozygotic twins with inflammatory bowel disease. Whole-study results and caveats: Telling different T cell subtypes apart from each other was not possible. The analysis yielded no support for one strong signal or clonotype associated with IBD.

For each CDR3 protein, TCRdb gives one entry from its re-call of the 5' RACE reads, without DNA. The clone table shows 150,000 or so distinct CDR3 sequences, with the ten largest holding around 6.8%. Concerning this clonotype itself: The antigen is undetermined.

Skipping T cell sorting, the study isolated total RNA directly from whole blood. This CDR3 has 12 amino acids. Germline values: CDR1 LGHDT, CDR2 YNNKEL (reference sequence). The TCR sequence derives from a human donor with ulcerative colitis or Crohn's disease, or a healthy co-twin of an affected twin (not recorded which). This sequence joins TRBV3-1 and TRBJ2-7. Sequencing was carried out using blood. CDR3 region: CASSHRQYEQYF.